Shown below are 3 T cell receptor beta chains from a single sample sequenced in a study of cytomegalovirus exposure and HLA in healthy donors. Both 60 Vbeta primers and 13 Jbeta primers went into the PCR. TCRdb's copy holds only in-frame clones and misses some; the assay was immunoSEQ multiplex PCR. The sample holds some 110,000 clones; less than 85% are singletons and the top ten take about 7.5%. The sequenced sample consisted of PBMCs. The source is a middle-aged man in good health and CMV-seropositive.

The CDR3 DNA is TGTGCCAGCAGCTTAGTAGGTGCAGGGGGGAAGGATACGCAGTATTTT. This gives the protein CASSLVGAGGKDTQYF. V and J are TRBV7-2 and TRBJ2-3, with D possibly matching TRBD1 (7 bases). Trimming pared 1 base from V and 6 bases from J, leaving 17 bases between. Per germline, CDR1 SGHTA and CDR2 FQGNSA. The CDR3 runs to 16 residues.

The rearrangement joins TRBV28 to TRBJ1-1; TRBD1 matches 8 bases. CDR3 length equals 13 residues. The germline V gene has CDR1 MDHEN and CDR2 SYDVKM. Unmatched junction bases numbered 1, after V lost 3 bases and J lost 4 bases. CDR3 coding DNA: TGTGCCAGCAGTTTGACAGGGGTCACTGAAGCTTTCTTT. This codes for CASSLTGVTEAFF.

The chain uses TRBV15 and TRBJ2-1; weak D call: TRBD2 (5 bases). The germline V gene encodes CDR1 LNHNV and CDR2 YYDKDF (reference sequence). This CDR3 has 13 residues. The V end lost 5 bases, the J end lost 6 bases, and 11 bases lay between the germline ends. The CDR3 loop reads CATSERAANEQFF. The CDR3 DNA reads as TGTGCCACCAGCGAAAGAGCGGCCAATGAGCAGTTCTTC.